The T cell receptor beta chain under discussion was sequenced for a study of shared clonotypes between healthy human individuals. CDR3 length equals 14 residues. Germline CDR1 MDHEN, CDR2 SYDVKM. Trimming shortened V by 5 bases and J by 1 base, and 11 bases separated the two germline ends. With respect to this clone: Its target is not known.

The authors ran the assay at deep level. Over several immunoSEQ plates, each subset's genomic DNA was distributed in even portions. In the original processing: Junction-only sequences without quality scores were provided by ImmunoSEQ, so filtering was different. The protocol was immunoSEQ multiplex PCR, while the TCRdb copy is restricted to in-frame clones and leaves out a portion. V and J calls plus clone size are reproduced from that table; the DNA served to infer D and trimming. The data hold millions of clones, with more than 90% observed a single time. Overall study findings and caveats: Naive subsets, compared against memory subsets, generally had larger estimated richness values.

The sequenced sample was naive CD4+ T cells sorted from blood. Specified subset: CD45RA+ positively selected. This TCR derives from a man younger than 30 in good health. V is TRBV28 and J is TRBJ2-5; D ambiguous. The CDR3 here is CASSPPGVQETQYF. The DNA of the CDR3 is TGTGCCAGCAGTCCCCCAGGAGTCCAAGAGACCCAGTACTTC.